One and the same sample provided the 12 T cell receptor beta chains below, sequenced in a study of T cells in Graves' hyperthyroidism and ophthalmopathy. TCR beta CDR3 regions were amplified from RNA. TCR CDR3 regions were first amplified by RT-PCR with HTBI primers. TCRdb reprocessed the multiplex PCR reads via MiXCR and lists one record per CDR3 protein. Found here are approximately 300,000 distinct CDR3 sequences, approximately 15% of them singletons; the top ten hold over 50%. Sequencing input: blood. Receptors were obtained from a woman aged 55 to 70 with Graves' ophthalmopathy.

In this sample, this clonotype turned up many times. V gene TRBV29-1 combines with J gene TRBJ1-2; D call uncertain. The germline V gene has CDR1 SQVTM and CDR2 ANQGSEA. Trimming shortened V by 3 bases and J by 7 bases, and 12 bases separated the two germline ends. This CDR3 is 12 amino acids long. The CDR3 reads CSVDSALGGYTF. The CDR3 DNA sequence: TGCAGCGTTGACTCAGCTCTGGGTGGCTACACCTTC.

This clonotype was counted ten times or more. This rearrangement joins TRBV7-8 to TRBJ2-1; the match to TRBD1 covers 7 bases. Trimming at V came to 4 bases and at J to 5 bases, leaving 11 bases not matched to a gene. This CDR3 comprises 16 residues. Germline V gives CDR1 SGHVS, CDR2 FQNEAQ. The CDR3 loop is CASSSLRGSPDNEQFF. The CDR3 coding sequence is TGTGCCAGCAGCTCACTCAGGGGGTCCCCTGACAATGAGCAGTTCTTC.

The table lists this clonotype with a few counts. CDR3 DNA: TGCGCCAGCAGTGAGGATGGGACAGGGATTTATCAGCCCCAGCATTTT. Translating gives CASSEDGTGIYQPQHF. The J gene is TRBJ1-5, the V gene TRBV10-2; 9 bases line up with TRBD1. The V segment lost 2 bases and the J segment 5 bases; nucleotides outside the gene matches: 7. CDR3 length: 16 amino acids. Germline CDR1 is WSHSY and CDR2 is SAAADI.

The table lists this clonotype with many counts. V and J are TRBV7-2 and TRBJ1-1; perhaps TRBD1 as D (5 bases). Germline lookup yields CDR1 SGHTA and CDR2 FQGNSA. V was clipped by 1 base and J by 6 bases, with 9 bases between them. This CDR3 spans 13 amino acids. CDR3 in amino acids: CASSLGGGSEAFF. CDR3 DNA: TGTGCCAGCAGCTTAGGGGGGGGGTCTGAAGCTTTCTTT.

The chain uses TRBV20-1 and TRBJ2-7; 8 bases map to TRBD2. The CDR3 totals 14 residues. V gave up 1 base and J gave up 4 bases; unmatched junction bases: 6. CDR1 is DFQATT, CDR2 SNEGSKA, per germline (reference sequence). For the CDR3, the DNA is TGCAGTGCTAGAGGCCAAGCGGGAGATTACGAGCAGTACTTC. This translates into CSARGQAGDYEQYF.

Ten or more counts support this clonotype. The rearrangement joins TRBV7-6 to TRBJ1-1; 9 nucleotides align to TRBD1. Losses at the gene ends were 5 bases for V and 4 bases for J; bases not matched to a gene: 8. Germline CDR1 and CDR2: SGHVS and FNYEAQ. This CDR3 comprises 15 residues. For the CDR3, the DNA is TGTGCCAGCAGCCACGGGACAGGGAGCAGCACTGAAGCTTTCTTT. Its protein is CASSHGTGSSTEAFF.

V usage is TRBV5-6 and J usage is TRBJ2-6; tentative D call: TRBD2 (6 bases). Trimming took 1 base from V and 0 from J, leaving 8 bases between them. The length of the CDR3 is 16 residues. Germline CDR1 and CDR2: SGHDT and YYEEEE. The CDR3, as DNA: TGTGCCAGCAGCTTGCCTAGCGCCTCTGGGGCCAACGTCCTGACTTTC. Translating it yields CASSLPSASGANVLTF. Together with reference TRBV5-6 and TRBJ2-6, the CDR3 gives the full variable domain: DAGVTQSPTHLIKTRGQQVTLRCSPKSGHDTVSWYQQALGQGPQFIFQYYEEEERQRGNFPDRFSGHQFPNYSSELNVNALLLGDSALYLCASSLPSASGANVLTFGAGSRLTVL.

There are a few counts of this clonotype. The chain couples TRBV6-1 to TRBJ2-7; D remains ambiguous. The CDR3 length is 13 residues. The germline V gene encodes CDR1 MNHNS and CDR2 SASEGT. Deletions cut 7 bases from V and 6 bases from J, with 16 bases between. In DNA, the CDR3 is TGTGCCAGCACTAACGCTTCCCCTCTCGAGCAGTACTTC. Residues: CASTNASPLEQYF.

This clonotype has ten or more counts. V is TRBV9 and J is TRBJ2-7; D is uncertain. Trimming pared 1 base from V and 6 bases from J, leaving 17 bases between. CDR1 SGDLS and CDR2 YYNGEE come from the germline V gene. CDR3 length: 15 residues. CDR3 in DNA: TGTGCCAGCAGCGTATCGGCGGTAGTGAATGCCGAGCAGTACTTC. It specifies CASSVSAVVNAEQYF.

This clonotype was observed a handful of times. The chain links TRBV7-8 to TRBJ2-1; either TRBD1 or TRBD2 may supply D (6 bases each). With 4 bases removed from V and 7 bases from J, the gap between germline ends came to 17 bases. Germline V gene data show CDR1 as SGHVS and CDR2 as FQNEAQ. CDR3 length: 15 residues. CDR3 sequence reads: CASSSGPGAGNEQFF. The CDR3 DNA is TGTGCCAGCAGCTCAGGTCCGGGGGCGGGGAATGAGCAGTTCTTC.

The rearrangement links TRBV11-2 to TRBJ2-2; maybe TRBD2 (6 bases). Trimming cost V 5 bases and J 7 bases, with 11 bases left between them. Germline loops: CDR1 SGHAT, CDR2 FQNNGV. This CDR3 has 13 residues. The CDR3 is CASSKGLLGELFF. CDR3 nucleotides: TGTGCCAGCAGCAAGGGACTTCTCGGGGAGCTGTTTTTT.

For this clonotype: A much larger clone differs by one base, so this may be a read error. The chain is built from TRBV6-5 and TRBJ2-7; D may be TRBD1 (6 bases). The CDR3 has 14 residues. Trimming took off 4 bases at V and 2 bases at J, with 12 bases between the two ends. Germline lookup yields CDR1 MNHEY and CDR2 SVGAGI. CDR3 sequence reads: CASSSRDTTYEQYF. The CDR3 coding sequence is TGTGCCAGCAGTTCCCGGGACACGACCTACGAGCAGTACTTC.